This passage covers 28 T cell receptor beta chains from one sample sequenced in a study of CXCR3-negative and CXCR3-positive naive CD8 T cells. Study findings and constraints: Naive cells that were CXCR3-positive had more hydrophobic TRB CDR3s (compared with CXCR3-negative naive cells).

No antigens are known for them. TRB cDNA was prepared as libraries by UMI-labeled 5' RACE. TCRdb reworked the 5' RACE reads into one entry per CDR3 protein, no DNA. Its table lists roughly 120,000 distinct CDR3 sequences. Input material: naive CXCR3+ CD8+ T cells from blood. The sample's subset: CD45RO-CCR7+CD27+CD95- naive CD8+ T cells expressing CXCR3 (TNR3+). These receptors all stem from a human donor in good health. Some clones in this sample may be carry-over from other donors' samples.

The chain uses TRBV2 and TRBJ2-7. Looked up from germline, CDR1 is SNHLY and CDR2 is FYNNEI. This CDR3 region has 14 residues. CDR3 in amino acids: CASSVGRNSYEQYF.

The V call is TRBV9, the J call TRBJ2-7; TCRdb designates TRBD2, a call that cannot be tested without DNA. CDR1 and CDR2 from the germline V gene are SGDLS and YYNGEE. The CDR3 runs to 16 residues. The CDR3 spells CASSPVTSGAPYEQYF.

The chain employs TRBV28 and TRBJ2-7; TCRdb lists TRBD1, though no DNA is available to test this call. In germline, CDR1 is MDHEN, CDR2 SYDVKM. The CDR3 length is 15 residues. CDR3 sequence: CASSLSGTGDYEQYF.

V gene TRBV12-5 combines with J gene TRBJ2-1; TCRdb proposes TRBD1, but this gene call is untestable without DNA. Germline V CDR1 and CDR2: LGHNT, FRNRAP. The CDR3 totals 14 residues. CDR3 sequence: CASGSGESYNEQFF.

This rearrangement joins TRBV6-5 to TRBJ2-7. The CDR3 has 14 residues. The germline CDR1 and CDR2 sequences are MNHEY and SVGAGI. CDR3 in amino acids: CASSPRVKIYEQYF.

The chain carries TRBV15 and TRBJ1-1. Germline loops: CDR1 LNHNV, CDR2 YYDKDF (reference sequence). The CDR3 sequence is 14 residues long. CDR3 sequence: CATSLQTLNTEAFF. Full variable domain (missing parts from reference TRBV15 and TRBJ1-1): DAMVIQNPRYQVTQFGKPVTLSCSQTLNHNVMYWYQQKSSQAPKLLFHYYDKDFNNEADTPDNFQSRRPNTSFCFLDIRSPGLGDTAMYLCATSLQTLNTEAFFGQGTRLTVV.

The chain links TRBV6-1 to TRBJ2-7. The germline CDR1 and CDR2 sequences are MNHNS and SASEGT. There are 11 residues in the CDR3. The CDR3 loop is CAIRNSYEQYF.

The chain carries TRBV29-1 and TRBJ2-7; there is no DNA to check the TCRdb D call of TRBD1. Per germline, CDR1 SQVTM and CDR2 ANQGSEA. The CDR3 covers 15 residues. This CDR3 is CSAVPQGSSAYEQYF.

The rearrangement joins TRBV6-6 to TRBJ2-1; with no DNA, the TCRdb D assignment of TRBD1 cannot be verified. The CDR3 has 16 residues. Germline CDR1 is MNHNY and CDR2 is SVGAGI (reference sequence). The CDR3 protein is CASSYSGTGVGNEQFF.

The rearrangement joins TRBV12-1 to TRBJ2-7; TCRdb's assignment of TRBD2 cannot be checked, as there is no DNA. TRBV12-1 is deemed a pseudogene. The CDR3 covers 17 residues. The CDR3 protein is CASSFRNLKGLGLEQYF.

The chain recombines TRBV25-1 with TRBJ1-4; TCRdb names TRBD1, which stays unverified in the absence of DNA. CDR3 length equals 15 residues. The germline CDR1 and CDR2 sequences are MGHDK and SYGVNS. CDR3 protein: CASSVPGRPNEKLFF.

The rearrangement uses TRBV23-1 and TRBJ2-2. TRBV23-1 is recorded as an ORF, its role being uncertain. The CDR3 spans 16 residues. The CDR3 spells CASSQSIDANTGELFF.

This chain connects TRBV12-5 to TRBJ2-3. This CDR3 region has 12 residues. Germline V lookup: CDR1 LGHNT, CDR2 FRNRAP. This CDR3 is CASGLYGDTQYF.

J is TRBJ2-7 and V is TRBV5-4. The CDR3 spans 14 residues. Germline V CDR1 and CDR2: SGHNT, YYREEE (reference sequence). The CDR3 sequence is CASSLMDSPYEQYF.

The chain is built from TRBV29-1 and TRBJ2-7. Germline CDR1 and CDR2: SQVTM and ANQGSEA. The CDR3 is 12 amino acids. The CDR3 is CSVRGLSYEQYF.

V usage is TRBV20-1 and J usage is TRBJ2-1. This CDR3 has 14 amino acids. Germline-derived CDR1 and CDR2 are DFQATT and SNEGSKA (reference sequence). CDR3 region: CSARDLLVHNEQFF.

The gene calls are TRBV15 and TRBJ2-7; TCRdb selects TRBD1, and the lack of DNA leaves this call unchecked. Germline CDR1 and CDR2: LNHNV and YYDKDF (reference sequence). The CDR3 runs 17 residues. The CDR3 protein is CATSRARQGESSYEQYF. The whole variable domain, remainder taken from reference TRBV15 and TRBJ2-7, is DAMVIQNPRYQVTQFGKPVTLSCSQTLNHNVMYWYQQKSSQAPKLLFHYYDKDFNNEADTPDNFQSRRPNTSFCFLDIRSPGLGDTAMYLCATSRARQGESSYEQYFGPGTRLTVT.

The V gene is TRBV6-6, the J gene TRBJ2-5; TCRdb gives TRBD1 as the D gene, but with no DNA this cannot be confirmed. The CDR3 runs 16 residues. Germline CDR1 is MNHNY and CDR2 is SVGAGI (reference sequence). The chain's CDR3 is CASMTGHISSQETQYF.

The CDR3 sequence is CASEGVAGALGYEQYF. This chain uses TRBV5-1 with TRBJ2-7; TCRdb calls TRBD2, which cannot be checked without DNA. In germline, CDR1 is SGHRS, CDR2 YFSETQ. The length of the CDR3 is 16 residues.

The chain recombines TRBV30 with TRBJ2-2. The CDR3 consists of 12 residues. Germline loops: CDR1 GTSNPN, CDR2 SVGIG (reference sequence). The CDR3 sequence is CAWSPNTGELFF. The full variable domain, in which reference TRBV30 and TRBJ2-2 provide the parts outside the CDR3, is SQTIHQWPATLVQPVGSPLSLECTVEGTSNPNLYWYRQAAGRGLQLLFYSVGIGQISSEVPQNLSASRPQDRQFILSSKKLLLSDSGFYLCAWSPNTGELFFGEGSRLTVL.

This rearrangement joins TRBV24-1 to TRBJ1-3. This CDR3 region has 12 residues. Per the germline V gene, CDR1 is KGHDR and CDR2 is SFDVKD. This CDR3 is CATADSGNTIYF.

The rearrangement links TRBV30 to TRBJ2-7. The germline V gene encodes CDR1 GTSNPN and CDR2 SVGIG (reference sequence). CDR3 size: 12 residues. Here the CDR3 reads CAWSVGEYEQYF.

The rearrangement links TRBV4-3 to TRBJ1-1; checking the TCRdb D call of TRBD1 is not possible without DNA. Germline CDR1 and CDR2: LGHNA and YSLEER. The CDR3 is 16 amino acids. CDR3 in amino acids: CASSQVPGGRSTEAFF.

The gene calls are TRBV15 and TRBJ1-4; TCRdb's D gene call, TRBD1, goes unchecked for lack of DNA. Germline CDR1 and CDR2: LNHNV and YYDKDF (reference sequence). CDR3 length: 15 residues. CDR3 loop: CATSPRDRGNEKLFF. Complete variable domain (other parts from reference TRBV15 and TRBJ1-4): DAMVIQNPRYQVTQFGKPVTLSCSQTLNHNVMYWYQQKSSQAPKLLFHYYDKDFNNEADTPDNFQSRRPNTSFCFLDIRSPGLGDTAMYLCATSPRDRGNEKLFFGSGTQLSVL.

This chain joins TRBV20-1 and TRBJ1-5. This CDR3 region has 13 residues. Germline V lookup: CDR1 DFQATT, CDR2 SNEGSKA (reference sequence). CDR3 sequence reads: CSATDREAQPQHF.

The genes are TRBV29-1 and TRBJ2-2. The CDR3 runs 12 residues. Germline V gives CDR1 SQVTM, CDR2 ANQGSEA. Here the CDR3 reads CSVDSNTGELFF.

This chain joins TRBV13 and TRBJ1-1; the TRBD1 assignment by TCRdb is unverifiable without DNA. Germline V gene sequence: CDR1 PRHDT, CDR2 FYEKMQ (reference sequence). This CDR3 comprises 15 residues. This CDR3 reads CASSPGGGLLSEAFF.

The V gene is TRBV14, the J gene TRBJ2-1; TCRdb's D gene call, TRBD2, goes unchecked for lack of DNA. This CDR3 has 15 residues. Germline CDR1 SGHDN, CDR2 FVKESK. CDR3 amino acids: CASSPYSGLGNEQFF.